What follows describes a single TCR beta chain. Its antigen is unidentified. The CDR3 is made up of 12 amino acids. From germline, CDR1 is MNHEY and CDR2 SMNVEV (reference sequence). TCRdb's table, derived via immunoSEQ multiplex PCR, lists solely in-frame clones and lacks some. The table records about 7,300 clones, 85% to 90% of them present only once. This specimen comes from a study of chemoradiotherapy in HPV16-positive cancers. Broader study findings: Candidate HPV-specific clones and E7-related TCR motifs grew in tumor during treatment.

The source of this sequence is a human donor with HPV-associated anogenital cancer. The chain is built from TRBV27 and TRBJ2-5, with D unresolved. The J call is uncertain, as TRBJ2-7 better fits the DNA end. This specimen was taken from a patient who underwent chemoradiotherapy. CDR3 in amino acids: CASSPSPYEQYF. The DNA for the CDR3 is TGTGCCAGCAGTCCCTCCCCCTACGAGCAGTACTTC.